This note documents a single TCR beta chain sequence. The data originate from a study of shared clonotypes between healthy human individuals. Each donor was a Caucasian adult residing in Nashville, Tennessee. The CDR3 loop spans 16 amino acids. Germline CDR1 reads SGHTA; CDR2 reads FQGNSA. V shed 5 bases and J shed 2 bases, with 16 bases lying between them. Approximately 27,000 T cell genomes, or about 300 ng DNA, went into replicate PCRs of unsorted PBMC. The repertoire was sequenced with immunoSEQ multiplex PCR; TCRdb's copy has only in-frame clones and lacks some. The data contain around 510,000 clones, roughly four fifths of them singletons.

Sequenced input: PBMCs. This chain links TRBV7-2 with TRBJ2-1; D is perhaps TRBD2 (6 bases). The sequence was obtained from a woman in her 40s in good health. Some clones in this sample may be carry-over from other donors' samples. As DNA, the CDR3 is TGTGCCAGCAGCCAGAGTTCTGGGGGGACCTACAATGAGCAGTTCTTC. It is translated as CASSQSSGGTYNEQFF. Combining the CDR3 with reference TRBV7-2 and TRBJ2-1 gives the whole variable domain GAGVSQSPSNKVTEKGKDVELRCDPISGHTALYWYRQSLGQGLEFLIYFQGNSAPDKSGLPSDRFSAERTGGSVSTLTIQRTQQEDSAVYLCASSQSSGGTYNEQFFGPGTRLTVL.